This TCR beta chain is drawn from a study of cytomegalovirus exposure and HLA in healthy donors. Findings and caveats of the study: A cluster of highly shared sequence variants was likely a sequencing artifact.

This PCR relied on a set of 60 Vbeta primers and 13 Jbeta primers. TCRdb's table, derived via immunoSEQ multiplex PCR, lists solely in-frame clones and lacks some. The sample has 35,000 to 50,000 clones, and its top ten clones hold 3% to 4%. This CDR3 contains 13 residues. The V gene's germline CDR1 is SNHLY and CDR2 FYNNEI. Details on this clone: The antigen is undetermined. One end of the junction varies from germline; a read error may be responsible.

This receptor was identified in a woman aged 25 to 39 in good health and CMV-seropositive. Material: PBMCs. The chain carries TRBV2 and TRBJ1-1; D is perhaps TRBD1 (5 bases). DNA of the CDR3: TGTGCCACGGAGGGCAGGGCGGTCACTGGAGCTTTCTTT. Translating gives CATEGRAVTGAFF.